This TCR beta chain was identified in a study of vaccination effects on CD4 cells after COVID-19. Turning to the study itself: Post-vaccine specimens were collected at a median of 72 days following the second dose.

After removal of 10 bases from V and 3 bases from J, the junction contained 15 bases not matched to a gene. CDR1 is MNHEY, CDR2 SVGAGI, per germline. The CDR3 extends over 15 amino acids. Regarding the study as a whole: Marked contraction was observed in infection-induced and vaccine-induced clones late after vaccination.

Only in-frame clones appear in the TCRdb table, and some are missing; sequencing was by immunoSEQ multiplex PCR. The sample includes roughly 68,000 clones, 74% of them seen just once. ViraFEST used viral peptide pools to expand antigen-specific CD4+ T cells before sequencing. Having been cultured for roughly 11 days, the cells underwent CD4+ T cell isolation. Participants got two doses of BNT162b2 or mRNA-1273 vaccine. Prior SARS-CoV-2 infection was absent in the vaccine recipients, as shown by negative nucleocapsid antibodies. Cultures of 2 million or so PBMC per well contained around 11 IU/ml IL-2 plus 10 ug/ml peptides. Comments on this clone: Its antigen is as yet unknown.

This specimen was CD4+ T cells from PBMCs cultured with HCoV-229E spike peptides, taken after COVID-19 vaccination. The V gene is TRBV6-5, the J gene TRBJ2-7, with 7 nucleotides matching TRBD1. The clonotype originates from a human donor who received a COVID-19 vaccine. The CDR3 bases are TGTGCCACGAAAAAGGCAGGGGGTTCTGTCTACGAGCAGTACGTC. Protein product: CATKKAGGSVYEQYV.